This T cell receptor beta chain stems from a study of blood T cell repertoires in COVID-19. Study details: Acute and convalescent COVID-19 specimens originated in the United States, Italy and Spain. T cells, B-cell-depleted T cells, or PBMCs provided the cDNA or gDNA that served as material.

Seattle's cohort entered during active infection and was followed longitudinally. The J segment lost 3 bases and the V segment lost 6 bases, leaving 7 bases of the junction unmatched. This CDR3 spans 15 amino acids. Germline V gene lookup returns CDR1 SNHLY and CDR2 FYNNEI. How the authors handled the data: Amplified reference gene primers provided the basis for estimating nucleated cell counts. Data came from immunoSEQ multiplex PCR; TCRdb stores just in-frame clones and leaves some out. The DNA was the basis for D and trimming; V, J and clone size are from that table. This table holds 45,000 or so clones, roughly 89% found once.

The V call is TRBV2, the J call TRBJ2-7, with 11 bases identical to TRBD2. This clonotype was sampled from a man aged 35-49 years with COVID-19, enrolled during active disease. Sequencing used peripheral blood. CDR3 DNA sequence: TGTGCCAGCAGAATTCAACTAGCGGGAGTCTACGAGCAGTACTTC. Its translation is CASRIQLAGVYEQYF.